These T cell receptor beta chains were read from a single sample in a study of CD8 T cells in Susac syndrome. TCRdb analysed the immunoSEQ multiplex PCR reads with MiXCR anew, one entry per CDR3 protein. The data show fewer than 150,000 distinct CDR3 sequences, 94% seen once. The material sequenced was CD8+ T cells from PBMCs. The source of these receptors is a human donor in good health. Each CDR3 is given with its conserved first and last residue. The D gene is left open where the match is weak.

CDR3 length	V gene	D gene	J gene	CDR3 protein	CDR3 DNA
14	TRBV11-2	.	TRBJ2-5	CASSLELVGETQYF	TGTGCCAGCAGCTTAGAACTAGTTGGGGAGACCCAGTACTTC
13	TRBV30	.	TRBJ1-2	CAWSLSRARGYTF	TGTGCCTGGAGTCTGAGCCGGGCTAGGGGCTACACCTTC
13	TRBV29-1	.	TRBJ2-5	CSVLRRVGETQYF	TGCAGCGTTCTACGCAGGGTCGGGGAGACCCAGTACTTC
14	TRBV19	.	TRBJ2-2	CASSIPGNTGELFF	TGTGCCAGTAGTATCCCCGGTAACACCGGGGAGCTGTTTTTT
12	TRBV7-9	.	TRBJ1-5	CASSPLQGIQHF	TGTGCCAGCAGCCCCTTACAGGGCATCCAGCATTTT
15	TRBV19	.	TRBJ2-1	CASSTLGGSYNEQFF	TGTGCCAGTAGTACCCTAGGAGGCTCCTACAATGAGCAGTTCTTC
13	TRBV20-1	.	TRBJ2-3	CSAIDPLTDTQYF	TGCAGTGCTATTGACCCGCTCACAGATACGCAGTATTTT
13	TRBV19	TRBD1	TRBJ1-1	CASRGTGGTEAFF	TGTGCCAGTAGAGGAACAGGGGGCACTGAAGCTTTCTTT
12	TRBV2	.	TRBJ2-7	CASIGSGYEQYF	TGTGCCAGCATCGGTAGCGGCTACGAGCAGTACTTC
15	TRBV20-1	.	TRBJ2-2	CSANHREANTGELFF	TGCAGTGCCAACCACAGGGAGGCGAACACCGGGGAGCTGTTTTTT
9	TRBV29-1	TRBD2	TRBJ2-1	CSVGAGEFF	TGCAGCGTTGGGGCGGGGGAGTTCTTC